This T cell receptor beta chain was found in a study of T cells after yellow fever vaccination. Turning to the study itself: The fractions with low cell numbers were processed using SMART-Seq v4 Ultra Low Input. Study-level results: Contaminants from the bulk population, in the form of abundant clonotypes, could be found in FACS-sorted repertoires. Subsequent to the booster, the majority of primary-vaccination clones reappeared (about 97% CD4, around 85% CD8).

The CDR3 spans 16 residues. With V trimmed by 6 bases and J by 2 bases, 12 bases remained unmatched. This clonotype was seen more than once but under ten times. Its specificity is not known. The authors made TCR cDNA by 5'RACE template switching, adding a universal primer site and UMIs. TCRdb reanalysed the 5' RACE reads using MiXCR and keeps one entry per CDR3 protein. The sample lists 120,000 or so distinct CDR3 sequences, about 7.2% seen once, with 2.5% to 3.5% in the top ten. This specimen was CD4+ T cells sorted from PBMCs, taken roughly 46 days after the first yellow fever vaccination. This chain joins TRBV12-3 or TRBV12-4 and TRBJ1-1; 7 bases are a match to TRBD1. The clonotype was recovered from a man aged 18 to 30 who received the YFV17D yellow fever vaccine. The CDR3 sequence: CASSLDRDEYNTEAFF. The DNA of the CDR3 is TGTGCCAGCAGCCTAGACAGGGACGAGTACAACACTGAAGCTTTCTTT.